These 30 T cell receptor beta chains share one sample of origin, sequenced in a study of T-cell reconstitution after alpha-beta-depleted transplantation in children. Unique molecular identifiers were incorporated during preparation of the TCRbeta library. TCRdb passed the PCR reads through MiXCR, listing each CDR3 protein once. Of 97,000 or so distinct CDR3 sequences listed, roughly 7.6% were seen once; the top ten hold around 15%. The specimen comprised PBMCs, sampled before TCRalphabeta/CD19-depleted stem cell transplant. Receptors originate from a boy aged 2 to 10 with acute lymphoblastic leukemia, due to receive a stem cell transplant.

This clonotype was recorded a few times. V usage is TRBV6-1 and J usage is TRBJ1-6, with TRBD1 identical over 7 bases. Looked up from germline, CDR1 is MNHNS and CDR2 is SASEGT. The CDR3 contains 16 residues. V lost 7 bases to trimming and J lost 10 bases; unmatched junction nucleotides: 16. CDR3 protein: CASTRDRAANDSPLHF. The CDR3 DNA reads TGTGCCAGCACCCGGGACAGAGCGGCCAATGACTCACCCCTCCACTTT.

This clonotype was counted a few times. The V gene is TRBV4-2, the J gene TRBJ1-2; D unclear. The CDR3 consists of 15 residues. V was pared by 1 base and J by 1 base, with 10 bases between. Looked up from germline, CDR1 is LGHNA and CDR2 is YNFKEQ. The CDR3 bases are TGTGCCAGCAGCCAAGGAGGGCTTAATAACTATGGCTACACCTTC. Translated, it gives CASSQGGLNNYGYTF.

In its sample, this clonotype was seen many times. The V gene is TRBV6-1, the J gene TRBJ2-3; 9 positions match TRBD1. The V gene end was trimmed by 6 bases and the J gene end by 11 bases; junction bases not matched to a gene: 6. CDR3 length: 12 amino acids. Germline loops: CDR1 MNHNS, CDR2 SASEGT. The CDR3 region has the DNA TGTGCCAGCAGCGGGACAGGGATTGGGCAGTATTTT. Translated, it gives CASSGTGIGQYF.

This clonotype was found a few times. In DNA form, the CDR3 reads TGTGCCAGCACAAAACGACAGCCAAATGAAAAACTGTTTTTT. This sequence encodes CASTKRQPNEKLFF. The chain joins TRBV12-3 or TRBV12-4 to TRBJ1-4; possibly TRBD1 for D (5 bases). The CDR3 runs to 14 residues. V was shortened by 7 bases and J by 5 bases, with 14 bases between the two germline ends.

As regards this clonotype: A junction end diverges from the germline sequence, so it may reflect a read error. This sequence joins TRBV7-2 and TRBJ1-1; a possible D gene is TRBD1 (5 bases). The CDR3 loop spans 12 amino acids. Per the germline V gene, CDR1 is SGHTA and CDR2 is FQGNSA. The CDR3 is CASSFADTESFF. The DNA of the CDR3 is TGTGCCAGCAGCTTCGCGGACACTGAATCTTTCTTT.

This clonotype showed up many times. The rearrangement joins TRBV12-3 or TRBV12-4 to TRBJ2-7; TRBD2 agrees at 7 bases. V gave up 7 bases and J gave up 5 bases; unmatched junction bases: 11. This CDR3 has 14 amino acids. CDR3 residues: CASTTGEGLNEQYF. The CDR3 DNA is TGTGCCAGCACCACGGGGGAGGGGCTCAACGAGCAGTACTTC.

V usage is TRBV18 and J usage is TRBJ2-1, with 12 bases aligning to TRBD1. V was pared by 3 bases and J by 8 bases, with 2 bases of the junction left unmatched. Looked up from germline, CDR1 is KGHSH and CDR2 is LQKENI. The CDR3 length is 14 residues. DNA for the CDR3: TGTGCCAGCTCACCGGGACAGGGGGCGTATGAGCAGTTCTTC. Its protein is CASSPGQGAYEQFF.

This chain links TRBV24-1 with TRBJ2-3; D ambiguous. With 5 bases removed from V and 2 bases from J, the gap between germline ends came to 7 bases. Germline V gene lookup returns CDR1 KGHDR and CDR2 SFDVKD. There are 13 residues in the CDR3. CDR3: CATSAQFTDTQYF. The CDR3 nucleotides are TGTGCCACCAGTGCACAGTTCACAGATACGCAGTATTTT.

This chain joins TRBV30 and TRBJ2-5; D is perhaps TRBD1 or TRBD2 (6 bases each). The J call may be wrong; the DNA end is better matched by TRBJ2-7. Germline V gives CDR1 GTSNPN, CDR2 SVGIG (reference sequence). This CDR3 region has 14 residues. The CDR3 loop reads CAWSVRRGAYEQYF. The CDR3 DNA reads as TGTGCCTGGAGTGTACGTAGGGGGGCCTACGAGCAGTACTTC.

The chain uses TRBV6-5 and TRBJ2-7; D call uncertain. The CDR3 totals 14 residues. V lost 2 bases and J lost 3, with 11 bases in between. Germline V gene data show CDR1 as MNHEY and CDR2 as SVGAGI. CDR3 amino acids: CASSYAADYYEQYF. The CDR3 coding sequence is TGTGCCAGCAGTTACGCGGCGGATTACTACGAGCAGTACTTC.

J is TRBJ2-7 and V is TRBV25-1; 7 bases are shared with TRBD2. The CDR3 has 19 amino acids. Germline trimming cut 2 bases from V and 0 bases from J; bases unmatched to any gene: 16. From germline, CDR1 is MGHDK and CDR2 SYGVNS. CDR3 protein: CASSESLEWASGNSYEQYF. The CDR3 DNA reads as TGTGCCAGCAGTGAAAGCCTTGAGTGGGCTAGCGGTAACTCCTACGAGCAGTACTTC.

This clonotype was picked up a small number of times. This chain joins TRBV2 and TRBJ1-5; D perhaps matches TRBD1 (5 bases). CDR1 and CDR2 from the germline V gene are SNHLY and FYNNEI. This CDR3 comprises 15 residues. The V end was cut by 5 bases, the J end by 4 bases, with 15 bases between. The CDR3 loop is CASSSLTNRNQPQHF. For the CDR3, the DNA is TGTGCCAGCAGTTCCCTTACTAACAGGAATCAGCCCCAGCATTTT.

This clonotype has a count of ten or more. The chain carries TRBV27 and TRBJ2-1, with TRBD2 identical over 11 bases. Germline V lookup: CDR1 MNHEY, CDR2 SMNVEV (reference sequence). Trimming removed 5 bases from V and 5 bases from J; junction bases left unmatched: 5. CDR3 size: 15 residues. The CDR3 DNA follows: TGTGCCAGCAGTATACGACTAGCGGGGAACAATGAGCAGTTCTTC. The encoded protein is CASSIRLAGNNEQFF.

This clonotype was observed a few times. The rearrangement uses TRBV3-1 and TRBJ1-1; D perhaps matches TRBD1 (5 bases). Germline V gene lookup returns CDR1 LGHDT and CDR2 YNNKEL (reference sequence). The CDR3 totals 14 residues. Trimming cost V 1 base and J 5 bases, with 11 bases left between them. For the CDR3, the DNA is TGTGCCAGCAGCCAAGTTCAGGGCGGGACTGAAGCTTTCTTT. It specifies CASSQVQGGTEAFF.

This clonotype showed up many times. This chain uses TRBV6-1 with TRBJ2-7; unclear D gene. The CDR3 extends over 15 amino acids. Trimming took 1 base from V and 1 from J, leaving 11 bases between them. Germline V gene sequence: CDR1 MNHNS, CDR2 SASEGT. The CDR3, as DNA: TGTGCCAGCAGTGAAGAAGGAGTGGGGTCCTACGAGCAGTACTTC. It codes for CASSEEGVGSYEQYF.

This clonotype showed up many times. The chain couples TRBV12-3 or TRBV12-4 to TRBJ1-1; possibly TRBD1 for D (6 bases). The CDR3 extends over 15 amino acids. Trimming removed 5 bases from V and 1 base from J, with 14 bases in between. CDR3 sequence reads: CASSLRDTRNTEAFF. Here the CDR3 DNA reads TGTGCCAGCAGTCTCCGGGACACCAGGAACACTGAAGCTTTCTTT.

This clonotype showed up many times. This chain connects TRBV5-1 to TRBJ2-3; 7 bases fit TRBD1. Per the germline V gene, CDR1 is SGHRS and CDR2 is YFSETQ. The J segment lost 4 bases and the V segment lost 4 bases, leaving 9 bases of the junction unmatched. The CDR3 sequence is 15 residues long. The CDR3 DNA reads as TGCGCCAGCAGCCATTCGACAGGGTTCGCAGATACGCAGTATTTT. Its translation: CASSHSTGFADTQYF.

This clonotype was counted a few times. V and J are TRBV5-5 and TRBJ2-1, with D possibly TRBD1 on 5 matching bases. V was cut by 3 bases and J by 6 bases, with 16 bases left in between. Looked up from germline, CDR1 is SGHKS and CDR2 is YYEKEE (reference sequence). This CDR3 has 15 residues. For the CDR3, the DNA is TGTGCCAGCAGCTCGCAGGGCCCCGGTCTCAATGAGCAGTTCTTC. Encoded protein: CASSSQGPGLNEQFF.

This clonotype was seen more than once but under ten times. The rearrangement joins TRBV12-3 or TRBV12-4 to TRBJ2-3; the D gene could be TRBD1 or TRBD2 (5 bases each). Trimming took off 5 bases at V and 6 bases at J, with 18 bases between the two ends. The CDR3 has 15 residues. The CDR3: CASSRGPRPGDTQYF. Written as DNA, the CDR3 is TGTGCCAGCAGTCGGGGACCGAGACCGGGGGATACGCAGTATTTT.

This clonotype has at least ten counts. The genes are TRBV16 and TRBJ1-3; 7 nucleotides match TRBD1. The CDR3 spans 13 residues. J lost 3 bases, V lost 7 bases, and 3 bases had no gene match. Germline assignment: CDR1 KGHSY and CDR2 FQNENV. CDR3 sequence reads: CASNRDSGNTIYF. DNA for the CDR3: TGTGCCAGCAACCGGGACAGTGGAAACACCATATATTTT.

This clonotype was counted a few times. The genes are TRBV9 and TRBJ2-1; a weak D match, TRBD1 (5 bases). Germline V gene lookup returns CDR1 SGDLS and CDR2 YYNGEE. The length of the CDR3 is 15 residues. The V and J ends lost 0 bases and 4 bases respectively, with 11 bases between them. The CDR3 sequence: CASSVEGASYNEQFF. The CDR3 region has the DNA TGTGCCAGCAGCGTAGAAGGGGCGAGTTACAATGAGCAGTTCTTC.

This clonotype was recorded at least ten times. The rearrangement uses TRBV15 and TRBJ2-7, with TRBD2 as a possible D gene (5 bases). Germline assignment: CDR1 LNHNV and CDR2 YYDKDF (reference sequence). There are 14 residues in the CDR3. The V and J ends lost 0 bases and 1 base respectively, with 7 bases between them. CDR3 protein: CATSREGESYEQYF. CDR3 in DNA: TGTGCCACCAGCAGAGAGGGAGAGTCCTACGAGCAGTACTTC. Drawing the rest from reference TRBV15 and TRBJ2-7, the complete variable domain is DAMVIQNPRYQVTQFGKPVTLSCSQTLNHNVMYWYQQKSSQAPKLLFHYYDKDFNNEADTPDNFQSRRPNTSFCFLDIRSPGLGDTAMYLCATSREGESYEQYFGPGTRLTVT.

The table lists this clonotype with a few counts. This chain uses TRBV6-5 with TRBJ1-5; TRBD1 aligns across 9 bases. This CDR3 is 18 amino acids long. CDR1 and CDR2 from the germline V gene are MNHEY and SVGAGI. The ends lost 4 bases at V and 0 bases at J; junction bases unmatched: 10. The CDR3 nucleotides are TGTGCCAGCAGTTTTTCGGACAGGGGCCAATATAGCAATCAGCCCCAGCATTTT. As protein: CASSFSDRGQYSNQPQHF.

The J gene is TRBJ2-2, the V gene TRBV7-7; D might be TRBD1 (6 bases). V was trimmed by 1 base and J by 6 bases, leaving 9 bases between them. From germline, CDR1 is SSHAT and CDR2 FNYEAQ (reference sequence). This CDR3 spans 14 amino acids. CDR3 nucleotide sequence: TGTGCCAGCAGCTTAGACAGGGTCTCCGGGGAGCTGTTTTTT. It is translated as CASSLDRVSGELFF.

This clonotype was recorded many times. This chain connects TRBV5-1 to TRBJ1-6; D not certain. Germline CDR1 is SGHRS and CDR2 is YFSETQ. The CDR3 is made up of 13 amino acids. The germline V and J ends were trimmed by 0 bases and 10 bases, with 8 bases remaining between them. This CDR3 reads CASSLAEESPLHF. As DNA, the CDR3 is TGCGCCAGCAGCTTGGCCGAGGAATCACCCCTCCACTTT. Supplemented by reference TRBV5-1 and TRBJ1-6, the full variable domain reads KAGVTQTPRYLIKTRGQQVTLSCSPISGHRSVSWYQQTPGQGLQFLFEYFSETQRNKGNFPGRFSGRQFSNSRSEMNVSTLELGDSALYLCASSLAEESPLHFGNGTRLTVT.

V and J are TRBV4-2 and TRBJ2-1, with D perhaps TRBD1 (6 bases). V was trimmed by 0 bases and J by 8 bases, leaving 20 bases between them. The CDR3 spans 17 residues. Germline-derived CDR1 and CDR2 are LGHNA and YNFKEQ. The CDR3 loop reads CASSQDYFRQGQDEQFF. In nucleotides, the CDR3 is TGTGCCAGCAGCCAAGATTATTTTCGGCAGGGGCAGGATGAGCAGTTCTTC.

This clonotype was recorded many times. The rearrangement links TRBV12-3 or TRBV12-4 to TRBJ2-3; D is tentatively TRBD1 or TRBD2 (5 bases each). The V and J ends lost 5 bases and 4 bases respectively, with 13 bases between them. The CDR3 length is 14 residues. DNA of the CDR3: TGTGCCAGCAGTCGTATGCAGGGAGCAGATACGCAGTATTTT. Amino acid sequence: CASSRMQGADTQYF.

The table lists this clonotype with many counts. The V call is TRBV28, the J call TRBJ1-1; 7 bases fit TRBD1. The CDR3 has 14 residues. V shed 3 bases and J 2 bases; nucleotides not matched to a gene: 3. Looked up from germline, CDR1 is MDHEN and CDR2 is SYDVKM. The CDR3 bases are TGTGCCAGCAGTTTTACAGGGGCAAACACTGAAGCTTTCTTT. Residues: CASSFTGANTEAFF.

This clonotype was observed a single time. The CDR3 here is CSVTERTNYGYTF. The CDR3 DNA is TGCAGCGTTACAGAGAGAACTAACTATGGCTACACCTTC. The chain joins TRBV29-1 to TRBJ1-2; D unresolved. This CDR3 region has 13 residues. V lost 5 bases and J 0 bases, leaving 10 bases between the germline ends. The V gene's germline CDR1 is SQVTM and CDR2 ANQGSEA.

This clonotype appeared a few times. CDR3 sequence reads: CASTPSGGDEQFF. CDR3 nucleotides: TGTGCCAGCACCCCTTCGGGGGGCGATGAGCAGTTCTTC. J is TRBJ2-1 and V is TRBV6-1; weak D call: TRBD2 (7 bases). The CDR3 runs 13 residues. Between the trimmed V and J ends, which lost 7 bases and 8 bases, there was a span of 15 bases. Germline CDR1 reads MNHNS; CDR2 reads SASEGT.